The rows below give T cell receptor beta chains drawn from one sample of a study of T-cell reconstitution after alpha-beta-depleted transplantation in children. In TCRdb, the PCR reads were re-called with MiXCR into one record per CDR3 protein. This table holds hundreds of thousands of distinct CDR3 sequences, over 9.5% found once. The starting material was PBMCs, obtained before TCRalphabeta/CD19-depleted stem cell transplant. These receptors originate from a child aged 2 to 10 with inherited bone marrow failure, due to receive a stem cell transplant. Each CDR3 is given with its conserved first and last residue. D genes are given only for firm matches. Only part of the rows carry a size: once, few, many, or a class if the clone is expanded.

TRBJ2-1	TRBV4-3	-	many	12	TGCGCCAGCAGCCAAGACGACAATGAGCAGTTCTTC	CASSQDDNEQFF
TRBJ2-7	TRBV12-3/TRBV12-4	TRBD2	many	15	TGTGCCAGCAGACCCGGGACTAGCGGCGCCTACGAGCAGTACTTC	CASRPGTSGAYEQYF
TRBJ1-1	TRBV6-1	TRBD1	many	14	TGTGCCAGCAGTCGCGGGACAGACAACACTGAAGCTTTCTTT	CASSRGTDNTEAFF
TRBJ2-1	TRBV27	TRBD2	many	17	TGTGCCAGCAGTTTGGGTCTCGGACTAGCGGCCTACAATGAGCAGTTCTTC	CASSLGLGLAAYNEQFF
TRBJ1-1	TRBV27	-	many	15	TGTGCCAGCAGTTTATTAGGGGCGGGAGACACTGAAGCTTTCTTT	CASSLLGAGDTEAFF
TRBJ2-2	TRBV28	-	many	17	TGTGCCAGCAGTTTAACCGGGAGACCTACCTTCACCGGGGAGCTGTTTTTT	CASSLTGRPTFTGELFF
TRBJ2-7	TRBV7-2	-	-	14	TGTGCCAGCACGGCGGGATGGGCATCCTACGAGCAGTACTTC	CASTAGWASYEQYF
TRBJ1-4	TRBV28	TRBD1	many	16	TGTGCCAGCAGTTTACTGGACAGGGCAACTAATGAAAAACTGTTTTTT	CASSLLDRATNEKLFF
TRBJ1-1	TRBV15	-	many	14	TGTGCCACCAGCAGAGAACGCATGAACACTGAAGCTTTCTTT	CATSRERMNTEAFF
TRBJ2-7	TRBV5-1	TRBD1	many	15	TGCGCCAGCAGTTACGGACAGGGGGGGATATACGAGCAGTACTTC	CASSYGQGGIYEQYF
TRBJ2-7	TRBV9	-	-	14	TGTGCCAGCAGCTCCAGAGGGGCTTCCTACGAGCAGTACTTC	CASSSRGASYEQYF
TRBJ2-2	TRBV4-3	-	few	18	TGCGCCAGCAGCCAAGGGTTAGGGGCGGGACCGAACACCGGGGAGCTGTTTTTT	CASSQGLGAGPNTGELFF
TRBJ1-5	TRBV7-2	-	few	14	TGTGCCAGCAGCACAGCCCCCTCGGAACAGCCCCAGCATTTT	CASSTAPSEQPQHF